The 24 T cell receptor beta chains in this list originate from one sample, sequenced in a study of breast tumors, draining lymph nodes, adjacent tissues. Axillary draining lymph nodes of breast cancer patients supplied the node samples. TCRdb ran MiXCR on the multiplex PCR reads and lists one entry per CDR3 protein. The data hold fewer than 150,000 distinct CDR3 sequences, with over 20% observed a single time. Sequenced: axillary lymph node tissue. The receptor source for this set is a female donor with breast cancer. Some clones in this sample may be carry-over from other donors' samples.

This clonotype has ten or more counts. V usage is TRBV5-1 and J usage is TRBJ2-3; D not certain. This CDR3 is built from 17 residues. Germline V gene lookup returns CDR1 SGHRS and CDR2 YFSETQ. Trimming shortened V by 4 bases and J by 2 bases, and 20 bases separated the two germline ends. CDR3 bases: TGCGCCAGCAGCGAACCTCGTCCGAGCCCGAACACAGATACGCAGTATTTT. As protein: CASSEPRPSPNTDTQYF.

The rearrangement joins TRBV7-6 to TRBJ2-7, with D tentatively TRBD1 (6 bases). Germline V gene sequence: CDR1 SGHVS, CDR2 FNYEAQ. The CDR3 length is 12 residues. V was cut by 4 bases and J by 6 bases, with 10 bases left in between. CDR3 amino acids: CASSSTGSEQYV. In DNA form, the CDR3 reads TGTGCCAGCAGCTCTACAGGGAGCGAGCAGTACGTC.

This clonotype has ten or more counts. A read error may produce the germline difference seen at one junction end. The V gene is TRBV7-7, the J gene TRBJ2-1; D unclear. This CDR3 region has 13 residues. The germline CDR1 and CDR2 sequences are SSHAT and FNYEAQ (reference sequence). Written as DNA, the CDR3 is TGTGCTAGCAGCAGAGTCTCGACCAATGAGCAGTTCTTC. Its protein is CASSRVSTNEQFF.

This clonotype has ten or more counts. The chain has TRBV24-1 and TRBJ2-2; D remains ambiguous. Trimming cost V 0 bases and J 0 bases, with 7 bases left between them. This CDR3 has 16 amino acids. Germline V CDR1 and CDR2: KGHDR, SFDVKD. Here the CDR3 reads CATSDLGQTNTGELFF. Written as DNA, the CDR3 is TGTGCCACCAGTGATTTGGGGCAGACGAACACCGGGGAGCTGTTTTTT.

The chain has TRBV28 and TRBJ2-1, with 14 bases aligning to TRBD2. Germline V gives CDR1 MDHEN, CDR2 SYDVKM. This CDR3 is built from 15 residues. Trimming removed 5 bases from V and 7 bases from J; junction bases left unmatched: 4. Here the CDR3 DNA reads TGTGCCAGCAGTCTACGACTAGCGGGAGGGAATGAGCAGTTCTTC. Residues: CASSLRLAGGNEQFF. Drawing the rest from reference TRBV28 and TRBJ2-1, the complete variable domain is DVKVTQSSRYLVKRTGEKVFLECVQDMDHENMFWYRQDPGLGLRLIYFSYDVKMKEKGDIPEGYSVSREKKERFSLILESASTNQTSMYLCASSLRLAGGNEQFFGPGTRLTVL.

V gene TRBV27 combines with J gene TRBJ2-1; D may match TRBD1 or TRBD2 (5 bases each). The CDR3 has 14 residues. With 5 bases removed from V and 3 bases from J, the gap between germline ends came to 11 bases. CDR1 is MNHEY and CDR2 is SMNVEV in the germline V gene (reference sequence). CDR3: CASSRGRVYNEQFF. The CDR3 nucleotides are TGTGCCAGCAGTAGGGGACGGGTCTACAATGAGCAGTTCTTC.

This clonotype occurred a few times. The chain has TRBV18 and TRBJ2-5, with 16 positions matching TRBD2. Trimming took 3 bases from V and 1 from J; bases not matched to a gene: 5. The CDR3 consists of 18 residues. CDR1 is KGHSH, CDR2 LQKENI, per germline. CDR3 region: CASSPGLAGGSGQETQYF. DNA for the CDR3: TGTGCCAGCTCACCGGGACTAGCGGGAGGGAGCGGCCAAGAGACCCAGTACTTC.

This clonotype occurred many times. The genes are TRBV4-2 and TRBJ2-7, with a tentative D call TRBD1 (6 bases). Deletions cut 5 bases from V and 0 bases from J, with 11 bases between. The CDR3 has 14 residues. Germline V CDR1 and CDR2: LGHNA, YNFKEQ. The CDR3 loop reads CASSARGGSYEQYF. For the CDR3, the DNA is TGTGCCAGCAGCGCCAGAGGGGGCTCCTACGAGCAGTACTTC.

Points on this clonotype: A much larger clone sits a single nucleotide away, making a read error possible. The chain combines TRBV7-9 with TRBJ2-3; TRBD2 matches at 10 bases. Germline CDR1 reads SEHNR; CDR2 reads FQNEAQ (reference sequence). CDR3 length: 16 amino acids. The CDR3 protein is CACSFALAGVEDTQYF. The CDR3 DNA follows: TGTGCCTGCAGCTTTGCGCTAGCGGGAGTCGAAGATACGCAGTATTTT.

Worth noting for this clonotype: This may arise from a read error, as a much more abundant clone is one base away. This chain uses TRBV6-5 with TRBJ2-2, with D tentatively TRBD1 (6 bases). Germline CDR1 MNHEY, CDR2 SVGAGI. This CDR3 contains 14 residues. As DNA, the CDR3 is TGTGCCAGCAGTTATGGCAGGGGAATCGGGGAGCTGGTTTTT. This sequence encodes CASSYGRGIGELVF.

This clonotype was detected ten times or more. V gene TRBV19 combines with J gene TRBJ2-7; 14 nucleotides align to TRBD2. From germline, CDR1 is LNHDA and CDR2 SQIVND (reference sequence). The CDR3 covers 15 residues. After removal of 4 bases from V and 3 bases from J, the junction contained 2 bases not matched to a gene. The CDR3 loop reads CASSKGLAGVYEQYF. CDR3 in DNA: TGTGCCAGTAGTAAGGGACTAGCGGGAGTCTACGAGCAGTACTTC.

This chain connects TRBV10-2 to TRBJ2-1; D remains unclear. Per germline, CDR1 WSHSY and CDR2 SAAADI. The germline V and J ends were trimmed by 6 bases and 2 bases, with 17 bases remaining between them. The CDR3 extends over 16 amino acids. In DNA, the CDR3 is TGCGCCAGCAGCTATCTCTCTGCCCCGACCTACAATGAGCAGTTCTTC. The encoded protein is CASSYLSAPTYNEQFF.

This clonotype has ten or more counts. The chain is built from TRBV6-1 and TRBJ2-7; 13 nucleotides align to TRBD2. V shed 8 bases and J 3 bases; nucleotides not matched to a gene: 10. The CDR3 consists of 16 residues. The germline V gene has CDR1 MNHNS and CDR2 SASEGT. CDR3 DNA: TGTGCCAGCCGACTAGCGGGAGGACTTCCATACTACGAGCAGTACTTC. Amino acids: CASRLAGGLPYYEQYF.

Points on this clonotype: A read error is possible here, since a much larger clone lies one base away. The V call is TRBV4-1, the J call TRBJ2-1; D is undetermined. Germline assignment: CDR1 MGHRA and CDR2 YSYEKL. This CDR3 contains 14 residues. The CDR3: CASSQTNSYNEQLF. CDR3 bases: TGCGCCAGCAGCCAAACTAACTCCTACAATGAGCAGCTCTTC.

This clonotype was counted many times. CDR3 sequence reads: CSARDISAKSYNEQFF. The CDR3, as DNA: TGCAGTGCTAGAGATATTAGCGCGAAGTCCTACAATGAGCAGTTCTTC. The chain links TRBV20-1 to TRBJ2-1, with D perhaps matching TRBD2 (5 bases). Germline V gives CDR1 DFQATT, CDR2 SNEGSKA (reference sequence). The CDR3 sequence is 16 residues long. The V end was cut by 0 bases, the J end by 1 base, with 13 bases between.

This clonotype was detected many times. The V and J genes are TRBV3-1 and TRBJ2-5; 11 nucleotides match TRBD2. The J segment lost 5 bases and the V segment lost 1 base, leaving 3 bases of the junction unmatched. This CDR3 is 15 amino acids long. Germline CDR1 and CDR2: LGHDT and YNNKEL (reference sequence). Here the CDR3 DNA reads TGTGCCAGCAGCCAAGCCGGGACTAGCGGCGAGACCCAGTACTTC. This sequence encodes CASSQAGTSGETQYF.

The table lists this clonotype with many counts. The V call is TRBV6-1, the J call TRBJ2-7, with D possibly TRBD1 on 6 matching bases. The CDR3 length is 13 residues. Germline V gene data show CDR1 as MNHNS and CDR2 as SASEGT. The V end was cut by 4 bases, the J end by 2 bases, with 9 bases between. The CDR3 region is CASSVRDTYEQYF. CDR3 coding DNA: TGTGCCAGCAGTGTTAGGGACACCTACGAGCAGTACTTC.

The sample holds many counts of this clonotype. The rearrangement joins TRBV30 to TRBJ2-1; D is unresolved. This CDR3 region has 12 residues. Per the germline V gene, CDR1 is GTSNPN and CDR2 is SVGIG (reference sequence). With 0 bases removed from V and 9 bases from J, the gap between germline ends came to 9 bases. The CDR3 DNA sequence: TGTGCCTGGAGTGTAGGCACGCCTGAGCAGTTCTTC. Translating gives CAWSVGTPEQFF.

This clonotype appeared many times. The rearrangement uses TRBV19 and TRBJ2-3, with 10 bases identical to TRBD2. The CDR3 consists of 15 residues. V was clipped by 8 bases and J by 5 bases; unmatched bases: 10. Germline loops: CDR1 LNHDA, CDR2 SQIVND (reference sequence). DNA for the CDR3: TGTGCCAGTTCAGGGCTAGCGGGAGTTAAAGATACGCAGTATTTT. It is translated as CASSGLAGVKDTQYF.

CDR3 bases: TGTGCCAGCAGCTTCAGGGCGGACCTAAACATTCAGTACTTC. Residues: CASSFRADLNIQYF. The chain couples TRBV11-2 to TRBJ2-4; possible D gene TRBD1, 5 bases. The CDR3 extends over 14 amino acids. V gave up 3 bases and J gave up 6 bases, with 12 bases separating them. Germline loops: CDR1 SGHAT, CDR2 FQNNGV. Supplemented by reference TRBV11-2 and TRBJ2-4, the full variable domain reads EAGVAQSPRYKIIEKRQSVAFWCNPISGHATLYWYQQILGQGPKLLIQFQNNGVVDDSQLPKDRFSAERLKGVDSTLKIQPAKLEDSAVYLCASSFRADLNIQYFGAGTRLSVL.

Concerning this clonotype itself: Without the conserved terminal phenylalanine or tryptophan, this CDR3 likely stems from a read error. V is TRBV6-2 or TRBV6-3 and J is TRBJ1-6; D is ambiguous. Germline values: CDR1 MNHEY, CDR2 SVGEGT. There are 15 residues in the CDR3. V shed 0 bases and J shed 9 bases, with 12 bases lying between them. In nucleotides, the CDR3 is TGTGCCAGCAGTTACTCGGCCAGAATTGGTTCACCCCTCCACCTT. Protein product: CASSYSARIGSPLHL.

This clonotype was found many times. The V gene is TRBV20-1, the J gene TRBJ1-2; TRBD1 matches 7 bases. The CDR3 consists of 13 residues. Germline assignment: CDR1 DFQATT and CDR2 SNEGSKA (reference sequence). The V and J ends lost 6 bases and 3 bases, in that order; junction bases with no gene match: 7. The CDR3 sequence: CSAQPGQHYGYTF. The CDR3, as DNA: TGCAGTGCCCAACCGGGACAGCACTATGGCTACACCTTC.

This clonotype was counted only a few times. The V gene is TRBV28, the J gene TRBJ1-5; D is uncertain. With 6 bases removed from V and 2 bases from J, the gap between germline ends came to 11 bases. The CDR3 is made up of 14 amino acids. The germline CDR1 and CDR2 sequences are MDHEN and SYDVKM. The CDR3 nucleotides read TGTGCCAGCAGCCCCCGATGGGGCAATCAGCCCCAGCATTTT. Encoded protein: CASSPRWGNQPQHF.

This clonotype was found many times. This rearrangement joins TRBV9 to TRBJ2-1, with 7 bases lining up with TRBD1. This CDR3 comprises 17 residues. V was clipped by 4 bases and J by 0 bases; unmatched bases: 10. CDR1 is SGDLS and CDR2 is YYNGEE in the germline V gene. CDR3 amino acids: CASSFTGQMSSYNEQFF. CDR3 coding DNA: TGTGCCAGCAGCTTTACGGGACAGATGAGCTCCTACAATGAGCAGTTCTTC.